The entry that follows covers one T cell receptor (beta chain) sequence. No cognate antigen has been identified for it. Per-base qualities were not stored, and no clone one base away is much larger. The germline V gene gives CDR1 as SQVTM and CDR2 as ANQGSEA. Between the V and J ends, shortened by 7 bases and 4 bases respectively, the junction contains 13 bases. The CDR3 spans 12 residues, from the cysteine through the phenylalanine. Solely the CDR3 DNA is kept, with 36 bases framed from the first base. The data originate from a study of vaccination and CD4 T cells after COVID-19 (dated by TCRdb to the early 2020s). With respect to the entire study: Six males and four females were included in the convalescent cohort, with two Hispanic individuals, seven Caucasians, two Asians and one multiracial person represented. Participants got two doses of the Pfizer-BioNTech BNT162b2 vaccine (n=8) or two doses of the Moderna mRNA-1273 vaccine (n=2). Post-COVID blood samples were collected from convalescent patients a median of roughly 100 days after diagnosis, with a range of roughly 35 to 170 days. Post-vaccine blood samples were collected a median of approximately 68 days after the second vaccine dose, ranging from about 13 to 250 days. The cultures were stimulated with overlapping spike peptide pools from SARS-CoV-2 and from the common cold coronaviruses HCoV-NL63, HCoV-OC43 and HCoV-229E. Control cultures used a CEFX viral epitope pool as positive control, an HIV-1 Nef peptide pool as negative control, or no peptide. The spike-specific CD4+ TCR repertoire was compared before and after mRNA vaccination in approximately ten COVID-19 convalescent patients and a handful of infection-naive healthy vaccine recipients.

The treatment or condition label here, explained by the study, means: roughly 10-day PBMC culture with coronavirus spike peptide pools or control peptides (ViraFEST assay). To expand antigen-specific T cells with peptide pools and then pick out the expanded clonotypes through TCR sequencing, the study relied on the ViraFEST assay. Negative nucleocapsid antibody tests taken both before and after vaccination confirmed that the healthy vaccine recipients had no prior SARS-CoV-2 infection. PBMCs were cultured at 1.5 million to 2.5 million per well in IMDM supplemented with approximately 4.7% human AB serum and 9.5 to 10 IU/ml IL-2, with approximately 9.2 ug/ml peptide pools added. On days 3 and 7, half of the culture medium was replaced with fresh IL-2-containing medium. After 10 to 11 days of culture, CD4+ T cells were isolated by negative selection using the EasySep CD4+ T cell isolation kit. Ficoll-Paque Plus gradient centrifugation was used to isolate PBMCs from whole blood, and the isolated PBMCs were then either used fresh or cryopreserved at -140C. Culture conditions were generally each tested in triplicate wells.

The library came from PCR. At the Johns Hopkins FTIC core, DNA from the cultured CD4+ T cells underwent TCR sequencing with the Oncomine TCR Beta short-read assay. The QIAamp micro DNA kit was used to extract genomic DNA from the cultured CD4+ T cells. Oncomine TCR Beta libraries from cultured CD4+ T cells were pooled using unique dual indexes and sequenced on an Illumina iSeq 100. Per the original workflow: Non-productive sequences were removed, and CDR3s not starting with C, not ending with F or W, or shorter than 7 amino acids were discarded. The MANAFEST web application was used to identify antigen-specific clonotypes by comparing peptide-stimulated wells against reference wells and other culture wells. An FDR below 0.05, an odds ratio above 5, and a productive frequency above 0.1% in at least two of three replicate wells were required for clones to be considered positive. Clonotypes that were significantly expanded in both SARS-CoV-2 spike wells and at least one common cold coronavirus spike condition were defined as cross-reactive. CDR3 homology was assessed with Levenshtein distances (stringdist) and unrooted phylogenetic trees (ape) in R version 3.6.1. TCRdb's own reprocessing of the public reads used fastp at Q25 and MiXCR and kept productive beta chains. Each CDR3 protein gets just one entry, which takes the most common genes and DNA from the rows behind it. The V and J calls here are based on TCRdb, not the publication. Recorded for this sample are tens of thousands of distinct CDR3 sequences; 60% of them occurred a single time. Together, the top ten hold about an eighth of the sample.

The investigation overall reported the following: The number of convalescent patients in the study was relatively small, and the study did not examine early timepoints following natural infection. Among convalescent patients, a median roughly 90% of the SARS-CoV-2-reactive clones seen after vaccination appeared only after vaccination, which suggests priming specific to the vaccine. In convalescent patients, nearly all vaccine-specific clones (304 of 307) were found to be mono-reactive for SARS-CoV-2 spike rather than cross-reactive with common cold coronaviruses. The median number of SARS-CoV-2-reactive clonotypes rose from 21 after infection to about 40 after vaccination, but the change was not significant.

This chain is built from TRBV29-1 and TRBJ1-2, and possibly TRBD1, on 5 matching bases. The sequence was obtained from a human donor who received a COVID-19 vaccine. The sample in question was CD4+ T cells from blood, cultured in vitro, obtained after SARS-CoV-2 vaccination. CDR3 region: CSAGGPSYGYTF. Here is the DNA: TGCAGCGCGGGGGGACCCAGCTATGGCTACACCTTC.